This T cell receptor (beta chain) came from a study of blood T cell repertoires in COVID-19. Study-level information: Sources were T cells, B-cell-depleted T cells, or PBMCs; the material itself was cDNA or gDNA.

V lost 0 bases, J lost 7 bases, and 7 bases stayed unmatched. Germline CDR1 MRHNA, CDR2 SNTAGT. The CDR3 consists of 17 residues. In the original analysis: Amplification of reference gene primers was used by the study to estimate nucleated cell counts. Clones were sequenced by immunoSEQ multiplex PCR, and TCRdb holds only the in-frame ones, with some missing. V, J and clone size are those of that table, while D and trimming were read from the DNA. The sample gives about 150,000 clones, approximately 86% of which show up once; roughly 4% is in the top ten. Sequenced sample: PBMCs or T cells enriched from blood (not recorded which). The TCR comes from a woman aged 35 to 49 who had been exposed to COVID-19. The genes are TRBV6-4 and TRBJ2-5; 14 bases agree with TRBD2. Here the CDR3 DNA reads TGTGCCAGCAGTGACTCCGGACTAGCGGGGGGCGATGGGACCCAGTACTTC. As protein: CASSDSGLAGGDGTQYF.